The rows below give T cell receptor beta chains drawn from one sample of a study of blood T cell repertoires in COVID-19. Assay: immunoSEQ multiplex PCR; the TCRdb copy retains only in-frame clones and omits some. The profile shows fewer than 110,000 clones, roughly 90% of them singletons. The sequencing sample was made of peripheral blood. The receptors come from a man aged 40-49 years with active or convalescent COVID-19. Both conserved end residues are part of each CDR3. The order of the fields is clone size, J gene, V gene, D gene, CDR3 protein, CDR3 DNA. A D gene is named only where the DNA matches it firmly. Part of the rows lack a size; the others show once, few, many or a class for expanded clones.

clone size: -; J gene: TRBJ2-5; V gene: TRBV6-6; D gene: -; CDR3 protein: CASSYSEVPSETQYF; CDR3 DNA: TGTGCCAGCAGTTACTCGGAGGTCCCATCAGAGACCCAGTACTTC
clone size: once; J gene: TRBJ1-2; V gene: TRBV9; D gene: -; CDR3 protein: CASSGLKGYTF; CDR3 DNA: TGTGCCAGCAGCGGTCTAAAGGGCTACACCTTC
clone size: -; J gene: TRBJ1-5; V gene: TRBV28; D gene: -; CDR3 protein: CASTFAVGNQPQHF; CDR3 DNA: TGTGCCAGTACTTTCGCCGTGGGCAATCAGCCCCAGCATTTT
clone size: -; J gene: TRBJ2-1; V gene: TRBV25-1; D gene: TRBD2; CDR3 protein: CASSDWTSGSQGEQFF; CDR3 DNA: TGTGCCAGCAGTGATTGGACTAGCGGGAGTCAGGGGGAGCAGTTCTTC
clone size: -; J gene: TRBJ2-5; V gene: TRBV14; D gene: -; CDR3 protein: CASSHRGRGQETQYF; CDR3 DNA: TGTGCCAGCAGCCACCGCGGCCGGGGGCAAGAGACCCAGTACTTC
clone size: -; J gene: TRBJ1-5; V gene: TRBV5-4; D gene: -; CDR3 protein: CASSSEQGPNQPQHF; CDR3 DNA: TGTGCCAGCAGCTCAGAACAGGGTCCCAATCAGCCCCAGCATTTT
clone size: -; J gene: TRBJ1-2; V gene: TRBV18; D gene: -; CDR3 protein: CASSPPLGRNHASSYTF; CDR3 DNA: TGTGCCAGCTCACCACCCCTCGGGAGAAACCATGCGAGCAGCTACACCTTC
clone size: -; J gene: TRBJ2-7; V gene: TRBV6-1; D gene: TRBD2; CDR3 protein: CASSERPLAGVYEQYF; CDR3 DNA: TGTGCCAGCAGTGAAAGGCCCCTAGCGGGAGTCTACGAGCAGTACTTC
clone size: -; J gene: TRBJ2-2; V gene: TRBV11-1; D gene: -; CDR3 protein: CASSLVSLTGELFF; CDR3 DNA: TGTGCCAGCAGCTTAGTAAGCCTCACCGGGGAGCTGTTTTTT
clone size: -; J gene: TRBJ2-7; V gene: TRBV19; D gene: -; CDR3 protein: CASSIDGGGYEQYF; CDR3 DNA: TGTGCCAGTAGTATAGACGGGGGAGGCTACGAGCAGTACTTC
clone size: -; J gene: TRBJ2-1; V gene: TRBV18; D gene: TRBD2; CDR3 protein: CASSVAGVTYNEQFF; CDR3 DNA: TGTGCCAGCTCAGTAGCGGGAGTCACCTACAATGAGCAGTTCTTC
clone size: once; J gene: TRBJ1-3; V gene: TRBV10-1; D gene: -; CDR3 protein: CASKPSGRGNTIYF; CDR3 DNA: TGCGCCAGCAAGCCCTCAGGCCGCGGAAACACCATATATTTT
clone size: -; J gene: TRBJ1-1; V gene: TRBV6-4; D gene: -; CDR3 protein: CASSDGGTEAFF; CDR3 DNA: TGTGCCAGCAGTGACGGCGGCACTGAAGCTTTCTTT
clone size: -; J gene: TRBJ2-1; V gene: TRBV7-2; D gene: TRBD2; CDR3 protein: CASRRAGPEQFF; CDR3 DNA: TGTGCCAGCAGGCGAGCGGGACCTGAGCAGTTCTTC
clone size: -; J gene: TRBJ2-1; V gene: TRBV28; D gene: TRBD2; CDR3 protein: CASIEAGGPIEQFF; CDR3 DNA: TGTGCCAGCATTGAAGCGGGAGGGCCTATTGAGCAGTTCTTC
clone size: once; J gene: TRBJ1-6; V gene: TRBV9; D gene: -; CDR3 protein: CASSVDQASTPLHF; CDR3 DNA: TGTGCCAGCAGCGTAGATCAGGCCAGCACACCCCTCCACTTT
clone size: -; J gene: TRBJ1-2; V gene: TRBV7-9; D gene: TRBD1; CDR3 protein: CASLNLLDRRSYGYTF; CDR3 DNA: TGTGCCAGCCTCAATTTACTGGACAGGAGATCCTATGGCTACACCTTC
clone size: -; J gene: TRBJ1-6; V gene: TRBV10-3; D gene: TRBD1; CDR3 protein: CAISEGGTAFSPLHF; CDR3 DNA: TGTGCCATCAGTGAAGGAGGGACAGCTTTTTCACCCCTCCACTTT
clone size: few; J gene: TRBJ1-2; V gene: TRBV28; D gene: -; CDR3 protein: CASSMTANYGYTF; CDR3 DNA: TGTGCCAGCAGTATGACAGCGAACTATGGCTACACCTTC
clone size: -; J gene: TRBJ2-5; V gene: TRBV10-3; D gene: -; CDR3 protein: CAISDRHGGQETQYF; CDR3 DNA: TGTGCCATCAGTGATAGACATGGTGGCCAAGAGACCCAGTACTTC
clone size: -; J gene: TRBJ1-2; V gene: TRBV15; D gene: TRBD1; CDR3 protein: CATSRDRIPGQKTGYTF; CDR3 DNA: TGTGCCACCAGCAGAGATCGGATCCCGGGACAGAAGACTGGCTACACCTTC
clone size: -; J gene: TRBJ1-5; V gene: TRBV7-2; D gene: -; CDR3 protein: CASSLGAGSYSNQPQHF; CDR3 DNA: TGTGCCAGCAGCCTTGGGGCGGGGTCCTATAGCAATCAGCCCCAGCATTTT
clone size: -; J gene: TRBJ2-7; V gene: TRBV11-2; D gene: TRBD2; CDR3 protein: CASSLEGLAGQQYF; CDR3 DNA: TGTGCCAGCAGCTTAGAAGGACTAGCGGGACAGCAGTACTTC
clone size: once; J gene: TRBJ2-5; V gene: TRBV28; D gene: TRBD2; CDR3 protein: CASSLAGGWETQYF; CDR3 DNA: TGTGCCAGCAGTTTGGCGGGAGGTTGGGAGACCCAGTACTTC
clone size: -; J gene: TRBJ2-1; V gene: TRBV4-3; D gene: TRBD2; CDR3 protein: CASSQAGLAGHEQFF; CDR3 DNA: TGCGCCAGCAGCCAGGCGGGACTAGCGGGCCATGAGCAGTTCTTC
clone size: -; J gene: TRBJ2-1; V gene: TRBV6-5; D gene: TRBD1; CDR3 protein: CASRGDRGSYNEQFF; CDR3 DNA: TGTGCCAGCAGGGGGGACAGGGGCTCCTACAATGAGCAGTTCTTC